These T cell receptor beta chains were read from a single sample in a study of cytomegalovirus exposure and HLA in healthy donors. Method: immunoSEQ multiplex PCR; TCRdb's copy keeps in-frame clones and lacks some. Of tens of thousands of clones in the sample, approximately 93% were seen once. Input material: PBMCs. Source of these receptors: a young man in good health and CMV-seronegative. The CDR3 runs from the conserved cysteine through the conserved F or W. The D gene is left open where the match is weak. Size tells how often a clone was seen (once, few, many) or the class of an expanded clone, and some rows leave it out.

TRBJ1-1	15	-	-	TRBV5-1	TGCGCCAGCAGCTTTTCTGTGAAAGGCGGAACTGAAGCTTTCTTT	CASSFSVKGGTEAFF
TRBJ1-1	17	TRBD1	-	TRBV9	TGTGCCAGCAGCGTAGCCTGGACAGGGGAAGGGAACACTGAAGCTTTCTTT	CASSVAWTGEGNTEAFF
TRBJ1-5	15	-	medium-sized	TRBV5-5	TGTGCCAGCAGCAACGTATGGAGGGGGGGTCAGCCCCAGCATTTT	CASSNVWRGGQPQHF
TRBJ1-1	12	-	-	TRBV6-1	TGTGCCAGCAGTCTCAGGGGATATGAAGCTTTCTTT	CASSLRGYEAFF
TRBJ2-7	15	TRBD1	-	TRBV6-6	TGTGCCAGCAGACTGGGACAGGGATACTCCTACGAGCAGTACTTC	CASRLGQGYSYEQYF
TRBJ2-1	15	TRBD2	-	TRBV7-8	TGTGCCAGCAGCTTAGGCCGGGAGGGCCGCAATGAGCAGTTCTTC	CASSLGREGRNEQFF
TRBJ1-1	16	-	-	TRBV30	TGTGCCTGGAGTCCCCTAGGAGGGGCCGTAGGGGTAAAAGCTTTCTTT	CAWSPLGGAVGVKAFF
TRBJ2-2	16	TRBD2	-	TRBV27	TGTGCCAGCAGTTTCGGGCTAGCGGTTCACACCGGGGAGCTGTTTTTT	CASSFGLAVHTGELFF
TRBJ1-5	15	TRBD1	-	TRBV10-3	TGTGCCATCAGTGAGGGTGACAGGGGAACTTCCCCCCAGCATTTT	CAISEGDRGTSPQHF
TRBJ2-2	15	-	-	TRBV10-3	TGTGCCATCAGCACAGGGTTCGCTGTAGCCGGGGAGCTGTTTTTT	CAISTGFAVAGELFF
TRBJ1-6	15	TRBD1	-	TRBV7-2	TGTGCCAGCAGCTTACTCGGGACAGATAATTCACCCCTCCACTTT	CASSLLGTDNSPLHF
TRBJ1-4	15	-	-	TRBV9	TGTGCCAGCAGCGTAGAGGACAGAGCGAATGAAAAACTGTTTTTT	CASSVEDRANEKLFF
TRBJ2-6	19	TRBD2	once	TRBV5-4	TGTGCCAGCAGCTTGGGGGGGCTAGCGGGAGTCGCTGGGGCCAACGTCCTGACTTTC	CASSLGGLAGVAGANVLTF
TRBJ1-5	14	-	-	TRBV5-1	TGCGCCAGCAGCTCCTCCCCGGGGGTACAGCCCCAGCATTTT	CASSSSPGVQPQHF
TRBJ1-3	16	TRBD1	-	TRBV5-5	TGTGCCAGCAGGCGTACCCCGGGACAGTCTGGAAACACCATATATTTT	CASRRTPGQSGNTIYF
TRBJ1-2	14	TRBD1	-	TRBV6-1	TGTGCCAGCAGTGAAACAGGGGGCGTCTATGGCTACACCTTC	CASSETGGVYGYTF
TRBJ1-1	14	TRBD1	-	TRBV6-5	TGTGCCAGCAGTTACGGGACAGGGGTGACTGAAGCTTTCTTT	CASSYGTGVTEAFF
TRBJ2-7	16	-	-	TRBV11-2	TGTGCCAGCAGCTTAGCGGCCCGAGGGGGCTCCTACGAGCAGTACTTC	CASSLAARGGSYEQYF
TRBJ1-2	18	TRBD1	-	TRBV7-9	TGTGCCAGCAGCTTAAGAGCGACAGGGGGCCTTGGTGACTATGGCTACACCTTC	CASSLRATGGLGDYGYTF
TRBJ1-2	14	-	few	TRBV7-3	TGTGCCAGCAGCTTAGGAGGGGCCAACTATGGCTACACCTTC	CASSLGGANYGYTF
TRBJ1-2	17	TRBD1	-	TRBV18	TGTGCCAGCTCCCCCGGCCGGGACAGGCACCGTAACTATGGCTACACCTTC	CASSPGRDRHRNYGYTF
TRBJ2-1	12	TRBD2	-	TRBV28	TGTGCCAGCAGCAGTAGCGGGAGGGAGCAGTTCTTC	CASSSSGREQFF
TRBJ2-5	15	TRBD1	-	TRBV18	TGTGCCAGCTCAGGCGACAGGGGCTCCCAAGAGACCCAGTACTTC	CASSGDRGSQETQYF
TRBJ2-1	15	TRBD1	-	TRBV7-7	TGTGCTAGCAGCGTTGGGGGGACAGGGAATAGTGAGCAGTTCTTC	CASSVGGTGNSEQFF
TRBJ1-1	15	TRBD1	-	TRBV13	TGTGCCAGCAGCCCCGGACAGGGGGCGGGGACTGAAGCTTTCTTT	CASSPGQGAGTEAFF
TRBJ1-1	15	-	-	TRBV19	TGTGCCAGTAGTAGTGGGACTCTGGGGAACACTGAAGCTTTCTTT	CASSSGTLGNTEAFF
TRBJ1-5	15	-	-	TRBV5-8	TGTGCCAGCAGTTATCTTGACAGCCACTCTCAGCCCCAGCATTTT	CASSYLDSHSQPQHF
TRBJ1-1	16	TRBD1	-	TRBV11-2	TGTGCCAGCAGCTTAGGACAGGGGGTGATGAACACTGAAGCTTTCTTT	CASSLGQGVMNTEAFF
TRBJ1-1	15	TRBD1	-	TRBV9	TGTGCCAGCAGCGGGGGACAGGGGGCGCGCACTGAAGCTTTCTTT	CASSGGQGARTEAFF
TRBJ2-3	16	-	once	TRBV7-9	TGTGCCAGCAGCTTAGGATCCCGGGGGAGCACAGATACGCAGTATTTT	CASSLGSRGSTDTQYF
TRBJ1-2	12	-	-	TRBV18	TGTGCCAGCTCACCTGACAGCTATGGCTACACCTTC	CASSPDSYGYTF
TRBJ2-7	15	TRBD1	-	TRBV28	TGTGCCAGCAGTTCTTGGACAGGGGGAACCTACGAGCAGTACTTC	CASSSWTGGTYEQYF
TRBJ2-1	16	TRBD2	-	TRBV18	TGTGCCAGCTCACCACCGCGGCTAGCGGGGGGCAATGAGCAGTTCTTC	CASSPPRLAGGNEQFF
TRBJ1-2	13	-	-	TRBV5-5	TGTGCCAGCAGCTTGACAGGATCGGTTGGCTACACCTTC	CASSLTGSVGYTF
TRBJ1-5	13	-	few	TRBV30	TGTGCCTGGAGTCTCGGGGAATATCAGCCCCAGCATTTT	CAWSLGEYQPQHF
TRBJ1-1	14	-	-	TRBV7-9	TGTGCCAGCAGCCCAAGGACTTCGGGCACTGAAGCTTTCTTT	CASSPRTSGTEAFF
TRBJ2-7	14	TRBD1	-	TRBV19	TGTGCCAGTAGTATTGGGCAGGGGGTTCACGAGCAGTACTTC	CASSIGQGVHEQYF
TRBJ2-2	15	TRBD2	-	TRBV7-2	TGTGCCAGCAGCACGACGGGGGGACTCACCGGGGAGCTGTTTTTT	CASSTTGGLTGELFF